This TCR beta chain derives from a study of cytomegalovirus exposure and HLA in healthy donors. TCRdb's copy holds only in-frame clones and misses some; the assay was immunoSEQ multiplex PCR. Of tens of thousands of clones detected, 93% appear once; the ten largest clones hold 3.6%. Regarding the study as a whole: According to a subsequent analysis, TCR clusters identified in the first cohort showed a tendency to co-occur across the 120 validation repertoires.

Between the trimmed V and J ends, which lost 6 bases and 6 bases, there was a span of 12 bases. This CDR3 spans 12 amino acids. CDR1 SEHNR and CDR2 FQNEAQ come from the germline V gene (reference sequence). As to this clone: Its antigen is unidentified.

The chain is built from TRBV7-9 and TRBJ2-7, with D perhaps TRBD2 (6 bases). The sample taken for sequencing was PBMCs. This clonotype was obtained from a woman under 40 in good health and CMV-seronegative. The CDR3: CASSVSGVEQYF. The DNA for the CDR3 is TGTGCCAGCAGTGTGTCGGGAGTCGAGCAGTACTTC.